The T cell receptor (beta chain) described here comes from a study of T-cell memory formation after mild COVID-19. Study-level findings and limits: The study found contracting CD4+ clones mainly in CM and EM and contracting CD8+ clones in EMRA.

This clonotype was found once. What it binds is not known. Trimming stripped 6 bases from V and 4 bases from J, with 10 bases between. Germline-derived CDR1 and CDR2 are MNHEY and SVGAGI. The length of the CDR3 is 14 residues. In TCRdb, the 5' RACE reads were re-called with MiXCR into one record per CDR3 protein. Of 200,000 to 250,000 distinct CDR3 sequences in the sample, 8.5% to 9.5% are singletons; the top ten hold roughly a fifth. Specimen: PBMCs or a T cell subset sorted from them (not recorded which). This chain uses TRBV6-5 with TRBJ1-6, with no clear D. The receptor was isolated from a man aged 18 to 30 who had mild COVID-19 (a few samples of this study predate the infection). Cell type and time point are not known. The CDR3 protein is CASSLGEYNSPLHF. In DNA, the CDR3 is TGTGCCAGCAGCCTCGGAGAGTATAATTCACCCCTCCACTTT.